This record looks at one TCR beta chain sequence and its context. Ten or more counts support this clonotype. This receptor's antigen is unknown. Nothing much larger sits one base from this clone, and base qualities are not available. The data belong to a study of identical twins (dated by TCRdb to the mid-2010s). With respect to the entire study: The study deep-sequenced TCR alpha and beta repertoires from monozygotic twins, unrelated adults of various ages and cord blood to test whether fetal clonotypes persist. To rule out contamination, replicate twin experiments were performed at different times with different library preparation protocols.

Reading the germline V gene (reference sequence) gives CDR1 LGHDT and CDR2 YNNKEL. V lost 5 bases and J lost 5 bases, and the count of bases not matched to a germline gene is 7. The CDR3 holds 15 amino acids from the cysteine to the phenylalanine. Only CDR3 DNA is held: 45 bases, read in frame from base 1. Summary of the overall study and its limitations: In beta out-of-frame sequences, excess twin sharing was weaker, because having fewer shared sequences lowered the signal-to-noise ratio. Abundant cord blood beta clonotypes carried fewer insertions; young adult naive repertoires showed a weaker similar trend, while memory repertoires showed none. Recombination models systematically underestimated out-of-frame TCR alpha sharing in monozygotic twins but agreed with sharing between unrelated individuals. Compared with coincidental sharing between unrelated individuals, an excess of low generation-probability sequences was observed among out-of-frame TCR alpha sequences shared between twins. Invariant T cells such as MAIT and iNKT could partly confound zero-insertion analyses, although diverse VJ usage argued against such confounding for most clonotypes. Conclusions relied on cross-sectional statistical analysis, since the same donors could not be followed over many years.

The library was obtained by 5' RACE. The instrument given in TCRdb is Illumina HiSeq 2000. A universal primer binding site was introduced by template switching, and a unique molecular identifier was present in the final cDNA, enabling accurate counting of TCR cDNA molecules. Specific primers in the conserved constant-segment region were used to synthesize first-strand cDNA for the TCR alpha and beta chains. Each cDNA library was double barcoded, with a SMART-Mk sample barcode plus Illumina barcodes, to control for contamination. TruSeq adapter sequences and Illumina sample barcodes were added in two successive PCR steps. TCR alpha and beta cDNA libraries were sequenced on the Illumina HiSeq platform with custom primers. The authors' analysis ran thus. Raw reads were processed with MiGEC to extract unique molecular identifiers, and MiXCR was used to determine CDR3 positions. For each individual, recombination models were inferred using an EM algorithm with the repgenHMM and IGoR tools. The tcR package in R was used for shared clonotype analysis, with sharing normalized by the product of cloneset sizes. To study raw recombination without the effects of thymic and clonal selection, out-of-frame nonproductive sequences were analyzed. The public reads were reprocessed in TCRdb via fastp at Q25 and MiXCR, keeping in-frame beta chains. Rows are combined by CDR3 protein, so each entry shows the most common genes and DNA. V and J calls and clone size were set by TCRdb, not the authors. The sample table holds approximately 700,000 distinct CDR3 sequences, of which 5.5% to 6.5% were seen once. The ten largest make up 1.5% to 2% of the sample.

Every donor was a healthy Caucasian. The researchers also sequenced three unrelated adults who were not twins: a male aged 18 to 29, a male aged 50 to 59, and a female aged 50 to 59. Miltenyi CD45RO+ enrichment and human naive T-cell isolation kits were used to isolate memory (CD45RO+) and naive T cells from PBMC. This sequence uses TRBV3-1 and TRBJ1-5; TRBD1 matches 9 bases in the middle. The sequence derives from a man between 18 and 29 years old in good health. The specimen sequenced was naive T cells sorted from blood. The cell subset or site label for this specimen denotes: cells isolated with a human naive T-cell isolation kit. The CDR3 protein: CASSNRDRADQPQHF. The DNA reads as follows: TGTGCCAGCAGCAACCGGGACAGGGCAGATCAGCCCCAGCATTTT.